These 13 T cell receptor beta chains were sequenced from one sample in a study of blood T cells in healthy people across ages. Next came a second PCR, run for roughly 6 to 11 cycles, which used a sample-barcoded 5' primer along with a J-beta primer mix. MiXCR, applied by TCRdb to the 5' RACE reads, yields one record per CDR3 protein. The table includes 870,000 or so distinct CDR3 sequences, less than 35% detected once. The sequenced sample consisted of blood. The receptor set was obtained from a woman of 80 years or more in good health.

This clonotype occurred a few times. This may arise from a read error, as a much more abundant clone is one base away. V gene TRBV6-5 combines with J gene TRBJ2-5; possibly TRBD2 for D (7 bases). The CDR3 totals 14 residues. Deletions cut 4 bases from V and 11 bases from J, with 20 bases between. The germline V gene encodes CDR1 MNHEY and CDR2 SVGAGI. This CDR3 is CASSSRGAYNEQYF. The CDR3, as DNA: TGTGCCAGCAGTTCCCGGGGGGCTTACAATGAGCAGTACTTC.

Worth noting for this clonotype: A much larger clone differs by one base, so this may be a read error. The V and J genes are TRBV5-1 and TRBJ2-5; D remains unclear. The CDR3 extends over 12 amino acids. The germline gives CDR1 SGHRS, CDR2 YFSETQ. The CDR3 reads CAGSMNQETQYF. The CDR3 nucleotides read TGCGCCGGCAGCATGAACCAAGAGACCCAGTACTTC.

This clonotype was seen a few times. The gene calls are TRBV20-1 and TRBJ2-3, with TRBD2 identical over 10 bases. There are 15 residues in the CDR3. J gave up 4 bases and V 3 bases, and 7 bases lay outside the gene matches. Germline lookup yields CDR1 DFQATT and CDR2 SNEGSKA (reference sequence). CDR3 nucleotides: TGCAGTGCTAGTAGACTAGCGGGTGGTTCAGATACGCAGTATTTT. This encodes CSASRLAGGSDTQYF.

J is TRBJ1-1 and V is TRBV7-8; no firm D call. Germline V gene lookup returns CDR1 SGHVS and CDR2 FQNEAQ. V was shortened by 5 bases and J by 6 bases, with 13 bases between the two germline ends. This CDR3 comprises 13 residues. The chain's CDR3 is CASSRTLGAEAFF. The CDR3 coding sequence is TGTGCCAGCAGCCGGACCCTGGGCGCTGAAGCTTTCTTT.

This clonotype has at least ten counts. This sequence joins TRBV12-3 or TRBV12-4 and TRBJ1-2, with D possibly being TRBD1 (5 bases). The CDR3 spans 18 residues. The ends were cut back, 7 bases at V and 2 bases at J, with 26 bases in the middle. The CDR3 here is CASTLVLSPGRANYGYTF. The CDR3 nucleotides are TGTGCCAGCACCCTAGTTCTCAGTCCAGGGAGGGCAAACTATGGCTACACCTTC.

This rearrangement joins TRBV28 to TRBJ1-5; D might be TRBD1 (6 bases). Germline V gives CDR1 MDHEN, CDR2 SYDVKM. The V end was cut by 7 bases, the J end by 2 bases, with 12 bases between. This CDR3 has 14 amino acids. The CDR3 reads CASTPTGRNQPQHF. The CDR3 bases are TGTGCCAGCACCCCGACAGGACGCAATCAGCCCCAGCATTTT.

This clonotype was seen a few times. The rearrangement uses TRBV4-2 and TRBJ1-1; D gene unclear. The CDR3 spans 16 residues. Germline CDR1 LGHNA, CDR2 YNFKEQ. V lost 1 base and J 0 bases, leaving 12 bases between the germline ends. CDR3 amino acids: CASSQVLARMNTEAFF. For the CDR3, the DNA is TGTGCCAGCAGCCAAGTCTTAGCCAGAATGAACACTGAAGCTTTCTTT.

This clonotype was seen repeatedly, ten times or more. The CDR3 region has the DNA TGTGCCAGCAGCCCGGGGACAGGATCCTATCAGCCCCAGCATTTT. Its translation: CASSPGTGSYQPQHF. The rearrangement joins TRBV11-2 to TRBJ1-5, with TRBD1 identical over 8 bases. Looked up from germline, CDR1 is SGHAT and CDR2 is FQNNGV. Trimming took 5 bases from V and 5 from J; bases not matched to a gene: 8. There are 15 residues in the CDR3.

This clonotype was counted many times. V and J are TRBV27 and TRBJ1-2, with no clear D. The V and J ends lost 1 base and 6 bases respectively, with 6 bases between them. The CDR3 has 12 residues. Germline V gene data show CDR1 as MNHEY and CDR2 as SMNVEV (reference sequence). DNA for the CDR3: TGTGCCAGCAGTTTATTTGGTCATGGCTACACCTTC. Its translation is CASSLFGHGYTF.

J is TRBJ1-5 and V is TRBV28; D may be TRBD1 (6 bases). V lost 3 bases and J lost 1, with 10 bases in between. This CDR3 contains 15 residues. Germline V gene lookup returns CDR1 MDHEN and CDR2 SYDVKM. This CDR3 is CASSLNRVSNQPQHF. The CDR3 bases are TGTGCCAGCAGTTTGAACAGGGTCAGCAATCAGCCCCAGCATTTT. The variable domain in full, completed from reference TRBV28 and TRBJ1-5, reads DVKVTQSSRYLVKRTGEKVFLECVQDMDHENMFWYRQDPGLGLRLIYFSYDVKMKEKGDIPEGYSVSREKKERFSLILESASTNQTSMYLCASSLNRVSNQPQHFGDGTRLSIL.

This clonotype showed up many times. The CDR3 DNA reads as TGCGCCAGCAGCTACCGGGACAATCAAGAGACCCAGTACTTC. This translates into CASSYRDNQETQYF. V is TRBV5-1 and J is TRBJ2-5; perhaps TRBD1 as D (6 bases). The CDR3 has 14 residues. The V and J ends lost 3 bases and 2 bases respectively, with 11 bases between them. Germline V lookup: CDR1 SGHRS, CDR2 YFSETQ.

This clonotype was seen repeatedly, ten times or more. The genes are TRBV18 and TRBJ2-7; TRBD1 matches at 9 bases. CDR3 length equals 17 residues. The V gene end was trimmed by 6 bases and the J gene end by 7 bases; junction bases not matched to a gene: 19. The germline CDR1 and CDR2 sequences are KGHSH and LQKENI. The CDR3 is CASSRARPGTGKGEQYF. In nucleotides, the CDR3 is TGTGCCAGCTCGCGGGCCAGACCCGGGACAGGGAAAGGGGAGCAGTACTTC. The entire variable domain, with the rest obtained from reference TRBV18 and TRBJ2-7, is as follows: NAGVMQNPRHLVRRRGQEARLRCSPMKGHSHVYWYRQLPEEGLKFMVYLQKENIIDESGMPKERFSAEFPKEGPSILRIQQVVRGDSAAYFCASSRARPGTGKGEQYFGPGTRLTVT.

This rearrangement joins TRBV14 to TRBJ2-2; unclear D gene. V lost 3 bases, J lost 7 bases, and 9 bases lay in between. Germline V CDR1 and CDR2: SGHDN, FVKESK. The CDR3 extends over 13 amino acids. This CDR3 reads CASSQRPFGELFF. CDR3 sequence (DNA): TGTGCCAGCAGCCAGAGGCCCTTCGGGGAGCTGTTTTTT.